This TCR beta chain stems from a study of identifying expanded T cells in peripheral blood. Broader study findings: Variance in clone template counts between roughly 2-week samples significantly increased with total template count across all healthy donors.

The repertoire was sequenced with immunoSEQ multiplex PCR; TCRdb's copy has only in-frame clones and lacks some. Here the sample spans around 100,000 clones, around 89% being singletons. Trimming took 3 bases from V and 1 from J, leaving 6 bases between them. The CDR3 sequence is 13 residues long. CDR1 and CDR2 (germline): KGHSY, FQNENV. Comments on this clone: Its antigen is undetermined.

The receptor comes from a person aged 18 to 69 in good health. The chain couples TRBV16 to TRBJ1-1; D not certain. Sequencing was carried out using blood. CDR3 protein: CASSQYGNTEAFF. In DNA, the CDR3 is TGTGCCAGCAGCCAGTATGGGAACACTGAAGCTTTCTTT.